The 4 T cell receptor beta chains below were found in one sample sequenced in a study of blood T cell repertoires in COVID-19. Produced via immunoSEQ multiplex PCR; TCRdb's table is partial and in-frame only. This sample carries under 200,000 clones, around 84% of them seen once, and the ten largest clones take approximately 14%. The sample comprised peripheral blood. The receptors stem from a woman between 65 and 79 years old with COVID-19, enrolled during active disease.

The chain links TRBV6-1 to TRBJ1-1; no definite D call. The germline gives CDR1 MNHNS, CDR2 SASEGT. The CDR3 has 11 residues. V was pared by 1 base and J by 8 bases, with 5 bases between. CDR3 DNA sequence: TGTGCCAGCAGTGAAGTTAGCGAAGCTTTCTTT. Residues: CASSEVSEAFF.

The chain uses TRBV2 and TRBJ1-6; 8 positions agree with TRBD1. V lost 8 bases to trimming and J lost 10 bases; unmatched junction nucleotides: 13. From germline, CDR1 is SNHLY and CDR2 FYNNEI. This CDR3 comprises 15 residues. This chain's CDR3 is CASLIGQGSVSPLHF. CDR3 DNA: TGTGCCAGCCTTATTGGACAGGGATCCGTCTCACCCCTCCACTTT. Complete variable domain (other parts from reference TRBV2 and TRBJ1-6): EPEVTQTPSHQVTQMGQEVILRCVPISNHLYFYWYRQILGQKVEFLVSFYNNEISEKSEIFDDQFSVERPDGSNFTLKIRSTKLEDSAMYFCASLIGQGSVSPLHFGNGTRLTVT.

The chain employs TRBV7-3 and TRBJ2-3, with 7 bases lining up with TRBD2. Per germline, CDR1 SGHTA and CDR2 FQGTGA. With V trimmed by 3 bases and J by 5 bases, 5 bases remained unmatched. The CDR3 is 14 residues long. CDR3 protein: CASSFTTSVDTQYF. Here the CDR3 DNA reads TGTGCCAGCAGCTTCACTACTAGCGTAGATACGCAGTATTTT.

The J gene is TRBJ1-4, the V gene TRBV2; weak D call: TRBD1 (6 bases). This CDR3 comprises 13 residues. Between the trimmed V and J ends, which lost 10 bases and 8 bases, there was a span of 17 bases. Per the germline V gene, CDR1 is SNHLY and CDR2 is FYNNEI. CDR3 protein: CATTGSQGEKLFF. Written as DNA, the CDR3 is TGTGCCACGACGGGAAGTCAGGGGGAAAAACTGTTTTTT.